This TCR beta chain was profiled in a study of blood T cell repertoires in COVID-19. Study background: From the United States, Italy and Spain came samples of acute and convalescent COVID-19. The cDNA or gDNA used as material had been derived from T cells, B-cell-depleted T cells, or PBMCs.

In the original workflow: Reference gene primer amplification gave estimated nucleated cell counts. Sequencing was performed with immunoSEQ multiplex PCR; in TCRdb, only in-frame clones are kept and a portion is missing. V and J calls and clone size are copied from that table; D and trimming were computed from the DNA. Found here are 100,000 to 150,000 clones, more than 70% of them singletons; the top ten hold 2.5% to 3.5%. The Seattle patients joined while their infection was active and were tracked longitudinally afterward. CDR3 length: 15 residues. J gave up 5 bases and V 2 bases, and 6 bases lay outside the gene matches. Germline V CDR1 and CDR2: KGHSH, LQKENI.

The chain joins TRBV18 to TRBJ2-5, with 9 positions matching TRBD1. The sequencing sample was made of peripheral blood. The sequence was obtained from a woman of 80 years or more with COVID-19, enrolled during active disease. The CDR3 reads CASSPGDRVLETQYF. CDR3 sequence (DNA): TGTGCCAGCTCACCAGGGGACAGGGTTTTGGAGACCCAGTACTTC.